The 32 T cell receptor beta chains given below trace back to one sample, sequenced in a study of early T cells in non-severe SARS-CoV-2 infection. TCRdb reprocessed the 5' RACE reads with MiXCR, giving one entry per CDR3 protein. The table records tens of thousands of distinct CDR3 sequences, roughly 9.4% of them present only once. The sequences come from whole blood, collected at baseline. All receptors come from an adult who was a healthcare worker with PCR-confirmed SARS-CoV-2 infection or an uninfected control (not recorded which).

The V gene is TRBV19, the J gene TRBJ1-4; D unclear. The CDR3 covers 16 residues. Trimming removed 4 bases from V and 4 bases from J, with 16 bases in between. Germline V lookup: CDR1 LNHDA, CDR2 SQIVND (reference sequence). CDR3 nucleotides: TGTGCCAGTAGTAACGGTGCGGAGGGTGGTAATGAAAAACTGTTTTTT. Residues: CASSNGAEGGNEKLFF.

The V gene is TRBV19, the J gene TRBJ1-6; perhaps TRBD1 as D (6 bases). The V gene's germline CDR1 is LNHDA and CDR2 SQIVND (reference sequence). The CDR3 spans 15 residues. The V end lost 1 base, the J end lost 7 bases, and 11 bases lay between the germline ends. Written as DNA, the CDR3 is TGTGCCAGTAGTATAGGAGGGGGTTCGAATTCACCCCTCCACTTT. It is translated as CASSIGGGSNSPLHF.

This clonotype has only a few counts. The chain carries TRBV6-5 and TRBJ2-3; D possibly uses TRBD1 or TRBD2 (5 bases each). V gave up 0 bases and J gave up 5 bases, with 21 bases separating them. The germline CDR1 and CDR2 sequences are MNHEY and SVGAGI. The length of the CDR3 is 18 residues. Here the CDR3 DNA reads TGTGCCAGCAGTTACTCGATACCGACGATGGGGGTTCAAGATACGCAGTATTTT. Residues: CASSYSIPTMGVQDTQYF.

This clonotype was seen many times. The chain uses TRBV28 and TRBJ2-3, with TRBD1 matching 8 bases. The V gene end was trimmed by 6 bases and the J gene end by 3 bases; junction bases not matched to a gene: 8. Germline V CDR1 and CDR2: MDHEN, SYDVKM. This CDR3 region has 15 residues. The CDR3 region is CASRRQGLETDTQYF. In DNA, the CDR3 is TGTGCCAGCAGAAGACAGGGGTTAGAAACAGATACGCAGTATTTT.

The chain has TRBV25-1 and TRBJ1-3, with 8 bases that match TRBD1. CDR1 is MGHDK and CDR2 is SYGVNS in the germline V gene. This CDR3 comprises 16 residues. V lost 3 bases to trimming and J lost 0 bases; unmatched junction nucleotides: 4. CDR3 sequence: CASSDKTGASGNTIYF. The CDR3 DNA sequence: TGTGCCAGCAGTGACAAGACAGGGGCCTCTGGAAACACCATATATTTT.

This clonotype has a count of ten or more. This rearrangement joins TRBV29-1 to TRBJ2-7; tentatively, D is TRBD1 (5 bases). Germline lookup yields CDR1 SQVTM and CDR2 ANQGSEA. Between the trimmed V and J ends, which lost 3 bases and 0 bases, there was a span of 15 bases. The CDR3 totals 15 residues. DNA of the CDR3: TGCAGCGTTGAGGTAACAGGTCCATACTCCTACGAGCAGTACTTC. Its translation: CSVEVTGPYSYEQYF.

The chain combines TRBV30 with TRBJ1-2, with 8 bases aligning to TRBD1. Germline-derived CDR1 and CDR2 are GTSNPN and SVGIG (reference sequence). With 3 bases clipped from V and 6 bases from J, the junction kept 9 bases outside the gene matches. The length of the CDR3 is 14 residues. For the CDR3, the DNA is TGTGCCTGGAGCCCAAGGACAGGGCGGGATGGCTACACCTTC. This codes for CAWSPRTGRDGYTF.

This chain joins TRBV29-1 and TRBJ2-3, with 9 bases lining up with TRBD1. This CDR3 has 12 residues. With 4 bases clipped from V and 4 bases from J, the junction kept 0 bases outside the gene matches. Looked up from germline, CDR1 is SQVTM and CDR2 is ANQGSEA. The CDR3 loop is CSVGTGADTQYF. DNA for the CDR3: TGCAGCGTTGGGACAGGGGCAGATACGCAGTATTTT.

This clonotype was picked up many times. This sequence joins TRBV5-1 and TRBJ1-1; possible D gene TRBD1, 6 bases. The CDR3 is 16 residues long. V dropped 7 bases and J dropped 0 bases, with 19 bases sitting between them. In germline, CDR1 is SGHRS, CDR2 YFSETQ. The CDR3 reads CASGTGIGLMNTEAFF. The CDR3 DNA reads TGCGCCAGCGGTACAGGGATCGGTCTAATGAACACTGAAGCTTTCTTT.

This clonotype appeared many times. This chain uses TRBV12-3 or TRBV12-4 with TRBJ2-3; 7 nucleotides match TRBD2. The CDR3 sequence is 15 residues long. The V and J ends lost 6 bases and 2 bases, in that order; junction bases with no gene match: 8. DNA of the CDR3: TGTGCCAGCAGGCCGGGACTAACCACCACAGATACGCAGTATTTT. As protein: CASRPGLTTTDTQYF.

This clonotype was found a few times. V and J are TRBV7-6 and TRBJ2-1, with a weak D call TRBD2 (5 bases). The CDR3 runs to 16 residues. The germline V and J ends were trimmed by 5 bases and 7 bases, with 21 bases remaining between them. The germline V gene has CDR1 SGHVS and CDR2 FNYEAQ. Here the CDR3 reads CASSRGEGAWGNEQFF. In DNA form, the CDR3 reads TGTGCCAGCAGCCGAGGAGAGGGTGCGTGGGGAAATGAGCAGTTCTTC.

The chain joins TRBV24-1 to TRBJ2-7; possibly TRBD2 for D (5 bases). CDR1 is KGHDR and CDR2 is SFDVKD in the germline V gene. Trimming took 0 bases from V and 6 from J, leaving 14 bases between them. The CDR3 runs 15 residues. As DNA, the CDR3 is TGTGCCACCAGTGATTTGCTCCCGGGGTTACCCGAGCAGTACTTC. Translating gives CATSDLLPGLPEQYF.

This clonotype was recorded many times. The J gene is TRBJ1-1, the V gene TRBV5-5, with D perhaps TRBD1 (5 bases). The germline V and J ends were trimmed by 2 bases and 6 bases, with 11 bases remaining between them. CDR1 and CDR2 (germline): SGHKS, YYEKEE (reference sequence). The CDR3 extends over 13 amino acids. The CDR3 here is CASSFGDGPEAFF. For the CDR3, the DNA is TGTGCCAGCAGCTTCGGGGACGGACCTGAAGCTTTCTTT.

V usage is TRBV6-6 and J usage is TRBJ1-2; D is possibly TRBD1 (5 bases). Germline V gene data show CDR1 as MNHNY and CDR2 as SVGAGI (reference sequence). The V end lost 7 bases, the J end lost 6 bases, and 15 bases lay between the germline ends. The CDR3 loop spans 13 amino acids. The chain's CDR3 is CASTFRASNGYTF. For the CDR3, the DNA is TGTGCCAGCACATTCAGGGCTTCGAATGGCTACACCTTC.

The chain recombines TRBV29-1 with TRBJ1-1, with D possibly being TRBD1 (6 bases). Deletions cut 7 bases from V and 3 bases from J, with 15 bases between. Germline values: CDR1 SQVTM, CDR2 ANQGSEA. The CDR3 is 13 amino acids. CDR3 residues: CSAPRGGYTEAFF. CDR3 bases: TGCAGCGCCCCCAGAGGGGGTTACACTGAAGCTTTCTTT. The complete variable domain, with remaining parts taken from reference TRBV29-1 and TRBJ1-1, reads SAVISQKPSRDICQRGTSLTIQCQVDSQVTMMFWYRQQPGQSLTLIATANQGSEATYESGFVIDKFPISRPNLTFSTLTVSNMSPEDSSIYLCSAPRGGYTEAFFGQGTRLTVV.

This clonotype has a handful of counts. The J gene is TRBJ2-2, the V gene TRBV2; tentatively, D is TRBD1 (5 bases). CDR1 SNHLY and CDR2 FYNNEI come from the germline V gene. The CDR3 spans 12 residues. Trimming stripped 7 bases from V and 8 bases from J, with 11 bases between. CDR3 nucleotide sequence: TGTGCCAGCACAGGGTCAGGGGGGGAGCTGTTTTTT. Its translation: CASTGSGGELFF.

The CDR3 DNA reads as TGTGCCAGCAGCTTACGACTAGCGGGGGCTGGCGGGGAGCAGTACTTC. It codes for CASSLRLAGAGGEQYF. The chain is built from TRBV11-2 and TRBJ2-7; 12 bases align to TRBD2. Germline V gene sequence: CDR1 SGHAT, CDR2 FQNNGV. The CDR3 consists of 16 residues. The V gene end was trimmed by 2 bases and the J gene end by 7 bases; junction bases not matched to a gene: 9.

In its sample, this clonotype was seen a few times. The V call is TRBV4-3, the J call TRBJ2-7; 13 bases map to TRBD2. The length of the CDR3 is 19 residues. Germline V gene data show CDR1 as LGHNA and CDR2 as YSLEER. The ends lost 0 bases at V and 0 bases at J; junction bases unmatched: 8. The CDR3 protein is CASSQDRTSGGRSSYEQYF. The CDR3 DNA follows: TGCGCCAGCAGCCAAGACCGGACTAGCGGGGGTCGCAGCTCCTACGAGCAGTACTTC.

This clonotype was seen many times. The rearrangement joins TRBV11-2 to TRBJ2-5, with no clear D. The V gene's germline CDR1 is SGHAT and CDR2 FQNNGV. The CDR3 has 15 residues. Trimming left V 1 base short and J 5 bases short, with 14 bases between. The CDR3: CASSLVVRVGETQYF. The CDR3 region has the DNA TGTGCCAGCAGCTTAGTAGTAAGGGTCGGGGAGACCCAGTACTTC.

This clonotype was counted at least ten times. The chain combines TRBV5-1 with TRBJ2-1; D may correspond to TRBD1 or TRBD2 (5 bases each). V lost 3 bases to trimming and J lost 0 bases, with 19 bases between them. The V gene's germline CDR1 is SGHRS and CDR2 YFSETQ. The CDR3 runs to 18 residues. The CDR3 reads CASSSGALSLSSYNEQFF. In nucleotides, the CDR3 is TGCGCCAGCAGCTCCGGGGCTTTGTCCCTAAGCTCCTACAATGAGCAGTTCTTC.

The chain couples TRBV6-5 to TRBJ2-7; D is perhaps TRBD2 (6 bases). V shed 5 bases and J shed 2 bases, with 13 bases lying between them. Germline lookup yields CDR1 MNHEY and CDR2 SVGAGI. This CDR3 comprises 14 residues. DNA for the CDR3: TGTGCCAGCAGTCGCGGGGAGGCCCCCTACGAGCAGTACTTC. The encoded protein is CASSRGEAPYEQYF.

There are a few counts of this clonotype. The V and J genes are TRBV6-5 and TRBJ1-5; 8 bases agree with TRBD1. The length of the CDR3 is 14 residues. Germline V gene lookup returns CDR1 MNHEY and CDR2 SVGAGI. V lost 5 bases to trimming and J lost 5 bases; unmatched junction nucleotides: 5. The CDR3 loop is CASSLTGDDQPQHF. The DNA for the CDR3 is TGTGCCAGCAGTCTGACAGGGGACGATCAGCCCCAGCATTTT.

This clonotype came up many times. CDR3 in DNA: TGCAGTGCTAGGGGCAGCGGGGGCACAGATACGCAGTATTTT. Translation gives CSARGSGGTDTQYF. The chain combines TRBV20-1 with TRBJ2-3, with TRBD2 matching over 7 bases. The germline gives CDR1 DFQATT, CDR2 SNEGSKA (reference sequence). The CDR3 is 14 amino acids. V was pared by 3 bases and J by 1 base, with 4 bases of the junction left unmatched.

This clonotype was counted at least ten times. J is TRBJ1-1 and V is TRBV9; D unclear. There are 12 residues in the CDR3. Germline CDR1 reads SGDLS; CDR2 reads YYNGEE. V shed 1 base and J shed 6 bases, with 7 bases lying between them. Here the CDR3 DNA reads TGTGCCAGCAGCGTAAACGGAGCTGAAGCTTTCTTT. It specifies CASSVNGAEAFF.

The chain has TRBV6-6 and TRBJ1-5; no reliable D call. The CDR3 loop spans 15 amino acids. The ends were cut back, 0 bases at V and 2 bases at J, with 8 bases in the middle. Looked up from germline, CDR1 is MNHNY and CDR2 is SVGAGI (reference sequence). The CDR3 is CASSYSMQGNQPQHF. The DNA of the CDR3 is TGTGCCAGCAGTTACTCGATGCAGGGCAATCAGCCCCAGCATTTT.

The chain combines TRBV27 with TRBJ1-2, with a tentative D call TRBD1 (5 bases). This CDR3 has 13 residues. Germline V gene lookup returns CDR1 MNHEY and CDR2 SMNVEV (reference sequence). V was pared by 6 bases and J by 3 bases, with 11 bases between. The CDR3 DNA reads TGTGCCAGCAGCTTACAGGTTGACTATGGCTACACCTTC. Translation: CASSLQVDYGYTF.

This clonotype was seen ten or more times. This chain uses TRBV12-3 or TRBV12-4 with TRBJ1-2; D is possibly TRBD1 (5 bases). V lost 5 bases and J 3 bases, leaving 19 bases between the germline ends. CDR3 length equals 16 residues. The CDR3 spells CASSPNPLRGDYGYTF. CDR3 sequence (DNA): TGTGCCAGCAGTCCCAACCCACTCCGGGGGGACTATGGCTACACCTTC.

This clonotype was seen a handful of times. The V call is TRBV4-3, the J call TRBJ2-5; D not certain. The CDR3 is 13 amino acids. The V gene lost 2 bases and the J gene lost 2 bases, with 6 bases spanning the gap. The germline gives CDR1 LGHNA, CDR2 YSLEER. The CDR3 region has the DNA TGCGCCAGCAGCCAAACAAAACAAGAGACCCAGTACTTC. This gives the protein CASSQTKQETQYF.

V usage is TRBV28 and J usage is TRBJ2-7; the D call may be TRBD1 or TRBD2 (5 bases each). The V and J ends lost 3 bases and 2 bases respectively, with 17 bases between them. Germline CDR1 reads MDHEN; CDR2 reads SYDVKM. CDR3 length equals 16 residues. CDR3 in DNA: TGTGCCAGCAGTTTGAACCCAGGGACGGCGGCCTACGAGCAGTACTTC. Translation: CASSLNPGTAAYEQYF.

This clonotype has ten or more counts. The V gene is TRBV9, the J gene TRBJ2-3, with 10 bases fitting TRBD2. The CDR3 runs 15 residues. The junction had 8 bases not matched to a gene; V was cut back by 4 bases and J by 6 bases. Per germline, CDR1 SGDLS and CDR2 YYNGEE. CDR3 in amino acids: CASSSSGGAWDTQYF. The CDR3 bases are TGTGCCAGCAGCTCGAGCGGGGGGGCTTGGGATACGCAGTATTTT.

Many counts were recorded for this clonotype. The chain links TRBV30 to TRBJ1-3; D perhaps matches TRBD1 (5 bases). The ends were cut back, 5 bases at V and 1 base at J, with 9 bases in the middle. The germline V gene encodes CDR1 GTSNPN and CDR2 SVGIG (reference sequence). CDR3 size: 13 residues. The CDR3 reads CAWQGSSGNTIYF. As DNA, the CDR3 is TGTGCCTGGCAGGGCTCTTCTGGAAACACCATATATTTT.

This clonotype occurred many times. The V call is TRBV11-2, the J call TRBJ1-6; tentatively, D is TRBD1 (6 bases). CDR1 SGHAT and CDR2 FQNNGV come from the germline V gene. CDR3 length: 15 residues. The V and J ends lost 1 base and 10 bases respectively, with 14 bases between them. The CDR3 spells CASSLAYGGKSPLHF. CDR3 DNA: TGTGCCAGCAGCTTAGCATACGGGGGCAAATCACCCCTCCACTTT.